Shown below are 13 T cell receptor beta chains from a single sample sequenced in a study of technical replicates of blood from a few donors. The assay was immunoSEQ multiplex PCR, and TCRdb's table has in-frame clones only and misses some. The table has under 95,000 clones, approximately 94% seen once. The sequenced material came from T cells isolated from PBMCs. The source is a human donor in good health.

In its sample, this clone was seen once. This rearrangement joins TRBV5-1 to TRBJ2-6, with TRBD1 as a possible D gene (6 bases). The germline V gene encodes CDR1 SGHRS and CDR2 YFSETQ. V was clipped by 4 bases and J by 0 bases, with 14 bases between them. The CDR3 has 17 residues. The CDR3 protein is CASSPGTPYSGANVLTF. CDR3 DNA: TGCGCCAGCAGCCCCGGGACACCGTACTCTGGGGCCAACGTCCTGACTTTC.

The sample holds one count of this clone. The CDR3 region is CASSSDLVAFF. The CDR3 coding sequence is TGTGCCAGCAGTTCAGACTTGGTAGCTTTCTTT. The chain carries TRBV28 and TRBJ1-1; D is ambiguous. The CDR3 length is 11 residues. From germline, CDR1 is MDHEN and CDR2 SYDVKM. Trimming cost V 4 bases and J 10 bases, with 10 bases left between them. Complete variable domain (other parts from reference TRBV28 and TRBJ1-1): DVKVTQSSRYLVKRTGEKVFLECVQDMDHENMFWYRQDPGLGLRLIYFSYDVKMKEKGDIPEGYSVSREKKERFSLILESASTNQTSMYLCASSSDLVAFFGQGTRLTVV.

This chain uses TRBV29-1 with TRBJ2-7; possibly TRBD2 for D (7 bases). The CDR3 is 14 amino acids. Trimming removed 0 bases at V and 5 bases at J, with 14 bases between. Germline V gives CDR1 SQVTM, CDR2 ANQGSEA. Written as DNA, the CDR3 is TGCAGCGTTGAAGACGAGGGGGGGCTCAACGAGCAGTACTTC. Translation: CSVEDEGGLNEQYF.

This clone has only one observation. The V gene is TRBV7-9, the J gene TRBJ1-4; weak D call: TRBD1 (6 bases). The CDR3 runs 14 residues. Between the trimmed V and J ends, which lost 3 bases and 8 bases, there was a span of 13 bases. Germline CDR1 SEHNR, CDR2 FQNEAQ (reference sequence). This CDR3 reads CASSFQGRWEKLFF. DNA for the CDR3: TGTGCCAGCAGCTTCCAGGGGCGTTGGGAAAAACTGTTTTTT.

The chain links TRBV5-5 to TRBJ2-7; no firm D call. Germline loops: CDR1 SGHKS, CDR2 YYEKEE (reference sequence). V was shortened by 2 bases and J by 1 base, with 10 bases between the two germline ends. The CDR3 has 14 amino acids. CDR3 sequence reads: CASSFLSPSYEQYF. CDR3 in DNA: TGTGCCAGCAGCTTCCTTTCCCCTTCCTACGAGCAGTACTTC.

The CDR3 region is CASSPFYPRQGNTEAFF. The CDR3 coding sequence is TGTGCCAGCAGCCCCTTTTACCCCAGACAGGGAAATACTGAAGCTTTCTTT. J is TRBJ1-1 and V is TRBV5-6, with 7 bases aligning to TRBD1. The J segment lost 5 bases and the V segment lost 4 bases, leaving 17 bases of the junction unmatched. CDR1 SGHDT and CDR2 YYEEEE come from the germline V gene. This CDR3 contains 17 residues.

The rearrangement uses TRBV11-2 and TRBJ2-3; D is perhaps TRBD2 (6 bases). Germline-derived CDR1 and CDR2 are SGHAT and FQNNGV. Between the trimmed V and J ends, which lost 1 base and 2 bases, there was a span of 16 bases. The CDR3 runs to 17 residues. The CDR3 here is CASSLVGTRTTTDTQYF. CDR3 bases: TGTGCCAGCAGCTTAGTGGGGACTCGAACCACCACAGATACGCAGTATTTT.

This clone came up once. This rearrangement joins TRBV28 to TRBJ1-3; TRBD1 is a possible D gene (5 bases). The CDR3 has 13 amino acids. Germline CDR1 reads MDHEN; CDR2 reads SYDVKM. V dropped 4 bases and J dropped 11 bases, with 15 bases sitting between them. For the CDR3, the DNA is TGTGCCAGCAGTTCGACAGTGCTCGGGTCCATATATTTT. It is translated as CASSSTVLGSIYF.

The rearrangement links TRBV6-5 to TRBJ2-5; the D gene is possibly TRBD1 (5 bases). The CDR3 loop spans 14 amino acids. Germline CDR1 MNHEY, CDR2 SVGAGI. V dropped 2 bases and J dropped 2 bases, with 9 bases sitting between them. The CDR3 nucleotides read TGTGCCAGCAGTTACGGGCAGGGTCAAGAGACCCAGTACTTC. This codes for CASSYGQGQETQYF.

CDR3 amino acids: CASSEAGIGYTF. CDR3 coding DNA: TGTGCCAGCAGTGAGGCAGGGATCGGCTACACCTTC. V and J are TRBV25-1 and TRBJ1-2; weak D call: TRBD1 (5 bases). Germline V gene lookup returns CDR1 MGHDK and CDR2 SYGVNS. The CDR3 is made up of 12 amino acids. Trimming stripped 3 bases from V and 8 bases from J, with 10 bases between.

The chain carries TRBV28 and TRBJ2-3; 7 bases agree with TRBD1. The CDR3 is made up of 15 amino acids. Looked up from germline, CDR1 is MDHEN and CDR2 is SYDVKM. The V gene end was trimmed by 6 bases and the J gene end by 5 bases; junction bases not matched to a gene: 11. The DNA for the CDR3 is TGTGCCAGCAGCCCAGGGACAGCTTTGGGAGATACGCAGTATTTT. Protein: CASSPGTALGDTQYF.

The gene calls are TRBV18 and TRBJ2-7; no clear D. From germline, CDR1 is KGHSH and CDR2 LQKENI. The CDR3 extends over 14 amino acids. The V and J ends lost 0 bases and 2 bases respectively, with 8 bases between them. This CDR3 reads CASSPPSKTYEQYF. CDR3 nucleotide sequence: TGTGCCAGCTCACCACCATCCAAAACCTACGAGCAGTACTTC.

V and J are TRBV6-5 and TRBJ2-1, with TRBD2 matching over 10 bases. The trim removed 4 bases at V and 3 bases at J, leaving 6 bases unmatched. The length of the CDR3 is 16 residues. Germline CDR1 is MNHEY and CDR2 is SVGAGI. Here the CDR3 DNA reads TGTGCCAGCAGTTCCACCACTAGCGGGGTCTACAATGAGCAGTTCTTC. This encodes CASSSTTSGVYNEQFF.